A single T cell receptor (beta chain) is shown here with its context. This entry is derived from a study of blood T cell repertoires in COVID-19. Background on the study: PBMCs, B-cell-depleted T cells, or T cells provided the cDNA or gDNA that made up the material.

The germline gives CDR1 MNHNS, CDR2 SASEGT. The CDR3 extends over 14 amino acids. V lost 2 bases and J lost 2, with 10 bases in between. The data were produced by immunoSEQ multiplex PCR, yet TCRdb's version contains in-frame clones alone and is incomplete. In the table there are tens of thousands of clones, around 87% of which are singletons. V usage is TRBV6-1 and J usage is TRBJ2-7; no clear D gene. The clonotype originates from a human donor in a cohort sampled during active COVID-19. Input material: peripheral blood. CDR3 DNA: TGTGCCAGCAGTGAATCTACTAATACCTACGAGCAGTACTTC. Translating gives CASSESTNTYEQYF.